This T cell receptor beta chain was sequenced in a study of T-cell reconstitution after alpha-beta-depleted transplantation in children. J gave up 9 bases and V 5 bases, and 3 bases lay outside the gene matches. From germline, CDR1 is SGHTA and CDR2 FQGNSA. The CDR3 spans 14 residues. Library preparation (for TCRbeta) was performed with unique molecular identifiers. MiXCR was run by TCRdb on the PCR reads, yielding one entry per CDR3 protein. Among 80,000 to 100,000 distinct CDR3 sequences listed, 23% were seen once. Study results and caveats: T-cell counts and diversity at one year post-transplant came mainly from newly produced T cells. Reported findings indicate that, about two months after transplant, alpha-beta T cells came from several hundred expanded clones, which were derived from non-depleted graft cells. Surviving recipient T cells and thymic progenitors underlay high day-60 TCRbeta diversity in some patients.

Concerning this clonotype: Antigen specificity is unknown.

The sequence was collected from a boy aged 2 to 9 with acute lymphoblastic leukemia, due to receive a stem cell transplant. The specimen comprised PBMCs, sampled before TCRalphabeta/CD19-depleted stem cell transplant. V is TRBV7-2 and J is TRBJ2-1, with TRBD2 matching over 14 bases. CDR3 sequence: CASSPGLAGGEQFF. In DNA form, the CDR3 reads TGTGCCAGCAGCCCTGGACTAGCGGGAGGTGAGCAGTTCTTC.